The 11 T cell receptor beta chains below come from one sample, sequenced in a study of cytomegalovirus exposure and HLA in healthy donors. Sequencing used immunoSEQ multiplex PCR; TCRdb keeps in-frame clones, though not all of them. The sample carries roughly 60,000 clones, roughly 94% recorded once. The specimen sequenced was PBMCs. The receptors shown here come from a young woman in good health and CMV-seropositive.

This chain connects TRBV6-5 to TRBJ1-1; D might be TRBD1 (6 bases). CDR1 MNHEY and CDR2 SVGAGI come from the germline V gene. The CDR3 is 14 residues long. The V gene lost 0 bases and the J gene lost 7 bases, with 12 bases spanning the gap. The CDR3 DNA reads TGTGCCAGCAGTTACTCGGAAGGGGGGGGTGAAGCTTTCTTT. Residues: CASSYSEGGGEAFF.

V usage is TRBV7-9 and J usage is TRBJ2-3, with 7 bases aligning to TRBD2. This CDR3 contains 14 residues. The trim removed 2 bases at V and 4 bases at J, leaving 3 bases unmatched. The germline V gene has CDR1 SEHNR and CDR2 FQNEAQ (reference sequence). The CDR3 here is CASSLSGGADTQYF. In DNA, the CDR3 is TGTGCCAGCAGCTTATCGGGGGGTGCAGATACGCAGTATTTT.

The V gene is TRBV29-1, the J gene TRBJ2-2; the D gene is possibly TRBD2 (6 bases). The germline V and J ends were trimmed by 6 bases and 6 bases, with 8 bases remaining between them. This CDR3 has 11 amino acids. Germline V gene lookup returns CDR1 SQVTM and CDR2 ANQGSEA. The CDR3 spells CSVGEAGELFF. For the CDR3, the DNA is TGCAGCGTAGGGGAGGCCGGGGAGCTGTTTTTT.

The chain has TRBV5-1 and TRBJ2-5; tentative D call: TRBD1 (6 bases). This CDR3 is 17 amino acids long. Germline-derived CDR1 and CDR2 are SGHRS and YFSETQ. Between the trimmed V and J ends, which lost 3 bases and 3 bases, there was a span of 21 bases. CDR3 nucleotides: TGCGCCAGCAGCTCAGGGGCTTTAGGGTACAGGGAAGAGACCCAGTACTTC. Translation: CASSSGALGYREETQYF.

The CDR3 is CASSLSGRGAFF. CDR3 nucleotide sequence: TGTGCCAGCAGCTTGTCGGGGCGGGGAGCTTTCTTT. The chain carries TRBV28 and TRBJ1-1; possibly TRBD1 for D (5 bases). The germline gives CDR1 MDHEN, CDR2 SYDVKM. Trimming shortened V by 6 bases and J by 10 bases, and 15 bases separated the two germline ends. This CDR3 comprises 12 residues.

The genes are TRBV12-5 and TRBJ1-2, with 8 positions matching TRBD1. The CDR3 is made up of 16 amino acids. With V trimmed by 5 bases and J by 2 bases, 10 bases remained unmatched. Germline CDR1 and CDR2: LGHNT and FRNRAP. CDR3 protein: CASGLDRDGGNYGYTF. CDR3 sequence (DNA): TGTGCTAGTGGTCTGGACAGGGATGGGGGCAACTATGGCTACACCTTC. The variable domain in full, with the rest retrieved from reference TRBV12-5 and TRBJ1-2, is DARVTQTPRHKVTEMGQEVTMRCQPILGHNTVFWYRQTMMQGLELLAYFRNRAPLDDSGMPKDRFSAEMPDATLATLKIQPSEPRDSAVYFCASGLDRDGGNYGYTFGSGTRLTVV.

The rearrangement uses TRBV10-1 and TRBJ1-1; D might be TRBD1 (6 bases). In germline, CDR1 is WNHNN, CDR2 SYGVQD (reference sequence). V was shortened by 0 bases and J by 0 bases, with 20 bases between the two germline ends. The CDR3 runs 19 residues. The CDR3 DNA reads TGCGCCAGCAGTGAGTCGAATGGGACACCCCGAAATCTGAACACTGAAGCTTTCTTT. Its protein is CASSESNGTPRNLNTEAFF.

The chain links TRBV6-4 to TRBJ2-1, with 8 nucleotides matching TRBD2. Trimming at V came to 6 bases and at J to 6 bases, leaving 10 bases not matched to a gene. Per germline, CDR1 MRHNA and CDR2 SNTAGT. The CDR3 is made up of 15 amino acids. CDR3: CASSPQAGESNEQFF. CDR3 nucleotides: TGTGCCAGCAGCCCGCAAGCGGGAGAGAGCAATGAGCAGTTCTTC.

V gene TRBV28 combines with J gene TRBJ1-6; the D gene is possibly TRBD1 (5 bases). From germline, CDR1 is MDHEN and CDR2 SYDVKM. The CDR3 contains 16 residues. Trimming stripped 3 bases from V and 9 bases from J, with 18 bases between. The CDR3 DNA is TGTGCCAGCAGTTTCCATCGGGGGGGGGTGGTTTCACCCCTCCACTTT. Amino acids: CASSFHRGGVVSPLHF.

The V call is TRBV2, the J call TRBJ2-5; 13 bases line up with TRBD2. This CDR3 contains 16 residues. Trimming removed 6 bases from V and 2 bases from J; junction bases left unmatched: 6. The V gene's germline CDR1 is SNHLY and CDR2 FYNNEI. In DNA, the CDR3 is TGTGCCAGCAGCCGTACTAGCGGGAGGGCGCAAGAGACCCAGTACTTC. Translation: CASSRTSGRAQETQYF.

The chain combines TRBV27 with TRBJ2-3, with TRBD2 identical over 10 bases. V lost 9 bases, J lost 2 bases, and 8 bases stayed unmatched. In germline, CDR1 is MNHEY, CDR2 SMNVEV (reference sequence). CDR3 length: 15 residues. CDR3 sequence reads: CASMKLAGNTDTQYF. In DNA, the CDR3 is TGTGCCAGTATGAAACTAGCGGGGAACACAGATACGCAGTATTTT.